Below are 28 T cell receptor beta chains sequenced from a single sample in a study of blood T cell repertoires in COVID-19. TCRdb's copy holds only in-frame clones and misses some; the assay was immunoSEQ multiplex PCR. This sample has around 97,000 clones, with roughly nine tenths found just once. The specimen was peripheral blood. The receptors come from a human donor in a cohort sampled during active COVID-19.

The chain has TRBV7-2 and TRBJ2-1; D perhaps matches TRBD2 (6 bases). The V gene lost 2 bases and the J gene lost 8 bases, with 16 bases spanning the gap. The V gene's germline CDR1 is SGHTA and CDR2 FQGNSA. This CDR3 has 15 amino acids. This CDR3 is CASSLSLGGWDEQFF. CDR3 DNA: TGTGCCAGCAGCTTATCTCTGGGGGGTTGGGATGAGCAGTTCTTC.

This chain joins TRBV9 and TRBJ1-2; D unclear. The CDR3 is 13 amino acids. V gave up 6 bases and J gave up 4 bases, with 13 bases separating them. Germline values: CDR1 SGDLS, CDR2 YYNGEE. The CDR3 sequence: CASTDGGSYGYTF. The DNA for the CDR3 is TGTGCCAGCACCGACGGTGGGAGCTATGGCTACACCTTC.

The gene calls are TRBV10-3 and TRBJ2-7; 7 bases fit TRBD1. Trimming cost V 8 bases and J 0 bases; bases outside gene matches: 7. Germline CDR1 is ENHRY and CDR2 is SYGVKD. CDR3 length: 14 residues. Here the CDR3 reads CAIRQGVSSYEQYF. The CDR3 DNA is TGTGCCATCCGACAGGGAGTAAGCTCCTACGAGCAGTACTTC.

The chain recombines TRBV28 with TRBJ1-1, with 7 bases aligning to TRBD1. The CDR3 covers 16 residues. V was pared by 7 bases and J by 0 bases, with 11 bases of the junction left unmatched. Germline V gives CDR1 MDHEN, CDR2 SYDVKM. This CDR3 is CASISPGQTLNTEAFF. The CDR3 nucleotides read TGTGCCAGCATTAGCCCGGGACAGACGTTGAACACTGAAGCTTTCTTT.

The chain employs TRBV6-2 or TRBV6-3 and TRBJ1-3; 8 bases align to TRBD1. With V trimmed by 1 base and J by 0 bases, 5 bases remained unmatched. The CDR3 totals 17 residues. Germline V lookup: CDR1 MNHEY, CDR2 SVGEGT. CDR3 sequence reads: CASSYFSGQVSGNTIYF. In DNA, the CDR3 is TGTGCCAGCAGTTACTTTTCGGGACAGGTCTCTGGAAACACCATATATTTT.

This rearrangement joins TRBV28 to TRBJ2-1; TRBD1 matches 7 bases. From germline, CDR1 is MDHEN and CDR2 SYDVKM. The CDR3 totals 15 residues. J gave up 4 bases and V 2 bases, and 5 bases lay outside the gene matches. Here the CDR3 DNA reads TGTGCCAGCAGTTTAGTTACAGGGGAATACAATGAGCAGTTCTTC. Translated, it gives CASSLVTGEYNEQFF.

The chain employs TRBV5-1 and TRBJ1-1; a possible D gene is TRBD1 (5 bases). Germline-derived CDR1 and CDR2 are SGHRS and YFSETQ. The CDR3 contains 17 residues. Trimming removed 0 bases at V and 4 bases at J, with 19 bases between. This CDR3 is CASSLAGAQVGGTEAFF. CDR3 nucleotide sequence: TGCGCCAGCAGCTTGGCCGGGGCCCAAGTGGGGGGCACTGAAGCTTTCTTT.

This chain joins TRBV19 and TRBJ2-2; D perhaps matches TRBD2 (6 bases). Germline CDR1 and CDR2: LNHDA and SQIVND (reference sequence). The CDR3 contains 16 residues. Trimming removed 6 bases from V and 5 bases from J, with 19 bases in between. CDR3 DNA: TGTGCCAGTAGCCGCGGTTGGGGGGATGGAACCGGGGAGCTGTTTTTT. As protein: CASSRGWGDGTGELFF.

The V and J genes are TRBV28 and TRBJ1-3; D gene unclear. Germline V gene sequence: CDR1 MDHEN, CDR2 SYDVKM. V was cut by 2 bases and J by 0 bases, with 8 bases left in between. The CDR3 consists of 15 residues. The CDR3 spells CASSLVSPSGNTIYF. The CDR3 bases are TGTGCCAGCAGTTTAGTTAGTCCCTCTGGAAACACCATATATTTT.

The V call is TRBV28, the J call TRBJ1-6, with 8 bases aligning to TRBD1. The CDR3 covers 16 residues. CDR1 and CDR2 from the germline V gene are MDHEN and SYDVKM. With 4 bases clipped from V and 3 bases from J, the junction kept 5 bases outside the gene matches. The DNA for the CDR3 is TGTGCCAGCAGTTCCGCAGGGGGCGGCTATAATTCACCCCTCCACTTT. This encodes CASSSAGGGYNSPLHF.

The chain has TRBV2 and TRBJ2-7; 12 bases fit TRBD1. Losses at the gene ends were 8 bases for V and 3 bases for J; bases not matched to a gene: 11. This CDR3 spans 16 amino acids. The germline gives CDR1 SNHLY, CDR2 FYNNEI. CDR3 protein: CASRGGQGALGYEQYF. The CDR3 DNA reads TGTGCCAGCCGAGGGGGACAGGGGGCGTTAGGCTACGAGCAGTACTTC.

The genes are TRBV10-3 and TRBJ1-2; D is perhaps TRBD1 (6 bases). Germline V gives CDR1 ENHRY, CDR2 SYGVKD. Trimming cost V 0 bases and J 4 bases, with 12 bases left between them. The CDR3 spans 15 residues. The DNA for the CDR3 is TGTGCCATCAGTGAGTCGCCTACAGGGAGCTATGGCTACACCTTC. It is translated as CAISESPTGSYGYTF.

V usage is TRBV5-4 and J usage is TRBJ2-7; maybe TRBD2 (5 bases). Germline values: CDR1 SGHNT, CDR2 YYREEE (reference sequence). V lost 0 bases and J lost 1, with 11 bases in between. CDR3 length equals 15 residues. Here the CDR3 DNA reads TGTGCCAGCAGCTTGGGATGGGAGATTTCCTACGAGCAGTACTTC. Protein product: CASSLGWEISYEQYF. The whole variable domain, filled in from reference TRBV5-4 and TRBJ2-7, reads ETGVTQSPTHLIKTRGQQVTLRCSSQSGHNTVSWYQQALGQGPQFIFQYYREEENGRGNFPPRFSGLQFPNYSSELNVNALELDDSALYLCASSLGWEISYEQYFGPGTRLTVT.

The chain combines TRBV7-9 with TRBJ2-5; 7 bases align to TRBD1. V dropped 5 bases and J dropped 3; count of bases not matched to a gene: 3. CDR3 length: 13 amino acids. Germline lookup yields CDR1 SEHNR and CDR2 FQNEAQ (reference sequence). CDR3 sequence (DNA): TGTGCCAGCAGCCCCACAGGGGAAGAGACCCAGTACTTC. It yields the protein CASSPTGEETQYF.

V is TRBV7-2 and J is TRBJ1-5, with TRBD1 matching 10 bases. Per germline, CDR1 SGHTA and CDR2 FQGNSA. The CDR3 is 17 amino acids. The junction had 6 bases not matched to a gene; V was cut back by 2 bases and J by 2 bases. CDR3 nucleotides: TGTGCCAGCAGCTTATTGCCCGGACAGGGGGGCAATCAGCCCCAGCATTTT. Translating gives CASSLLPGQGGNQPQHF.

The chain couples TRBV19 to TRBJ1-5; D is unclear. Trimming pared 5 bases from V and 3 bases from J, leaving 11 bases between. The CDR3 sequence is 14 residues long. CDR1 LNHDA and CDR2 SQIVND come from the germline V gene (reference sequence). The CDR3, as DNA: TGTGCCAGTAGTCCCCGGGGTTACAATCAGCCCCAGCATTTT. It codes for CASSPRGYNQPQHF.

This chain links TRBV30 with TRBJ1-6; 7 bases align to TRBD1. Germline V gives CDR1 GTSNPN, CDR2 SVGIG (reference sequence). This CDR3 comprises 19 residues. The junction had 18 bases not matched to a gene; V was cut back by 3 bases and J by 4 bases. The CDR3 region is CAWRPGQGVFPEYNSPLHF. CDR3 DNA sequence: TGTGCCTGGAGGCCGGGTCAGGGGGTTTTTCCCGAATATAATTCACCCCTCCACTTT.

The V and J genes are TRBV1 and TRBJ2-7; the table's D call, TRBD2, was not checked against the DNA. TRBV1 is a documented pseudogene. CDR3 length: 13 amino acids. CDR3 amino acids: CTSSQGTAYEQYF. In DNA, the CDR3 is TGCACCAGCAGCCAAGGGACTGCCTACGAGCAGTACTTC.

The gene calls are TRBV5-1 and TRBJ2-5, with 9 bases aligning to TRBD1. This CDR3 contains 15 residues. The germline V gene has CDR1 SGHRS and CDR2 YFSETQ. V lost 4 bases, J lost 5 bases, and 9 bases stayed unmatched. The CDR3 reads CASSVQTGGRETQYF. CDR3 DNA: TGCGCCAGCAGCGTCCAAACAGGGGGCCGGGAGACCCAGTACTTC. The full variable domain, with the rest looked up from reference TRBV5-1 and TRBJ2-5, is KAGVTQTPRYLIKTRGQQVTLSCSPISGHRSVSWYQQTPGQGLQFLFEYFSETQRNKGNFPGRFSGRQFSNSRSEMNVSTLELGDSALYLCASSVQTGGRETQYFGPGTRLLVL.

This chain connects TRBV28 to TRBJ2-5; weak D call: TRBD2 (7 bases). Trimming left V 3 bases short and J 2 bases short, with 22 bases between. CDR1 is MDHEN and CDR2 is SYDVKM in the germline V gene. The CDR3 runs 18 residues. The CDR3 coding sequence is TGTGCCAGCAGTTTGCCCATAGGGGGGGGGCCACTTCAAGAGACCCAGTACTTC. Translation gives CASSLPIGGGPLQETQYF.

The DNA of the CDR3 is TGTGCCAGCAGTCCCACAGGGGTCCCAAGTGGCTACACCTTC. Protein sequence: CASSPTGVPSGYTF. This sequence joins TRBV13 and TRBJ1-2, with 7 bases lining up with TRBD1. Germline V lookup: CDR1 PRHDT, CDR2 FYEKMQ (reference sequence). V was pared by 6 bases and J by 7 bases, with 11 bases of the junction left unmatched. The CDR3 loop spans 14 amino acids.

In DNA form, the CDR3 reads TGTGCCAGCAGCCAGACGGGACAGGGATCTCAAGAGACCCAGTACTTC. Amino acids: CASSQTGQGSQETQYF. The genes are TRBV11-1 and TRBJ2-5; 9 bases align to TRBD1. The V gene's germline CDR1 is SGHAT and CDR2 FQDESV (reference sequence). The J segment lost 2 bases and the V segment lost 5 bases, leaving 9 bases of the junction unmatched. This CDR3 is 16 amino acids long. The full variable domain, completed using reference TRBV11-1 and TRBJ2-5, is EAEVAQSPRYKITEKSQAVAFWCDPISGHATLYWYRQILGQGPELLVQFQDESVVDDSQLPKDRFSAERLKGVDSTLKIQPAELGDSAMYLCASSQTGQGSQETQYFGPGTRLLVL.

This chain connects TRBV4-1 to TRBJ2-5; 8 bases fit TRBD2. The CDR3 contains 14 residues. Germline V gene sequence: CDR1 MGHRA, CDR2 YSYEKL. The junction had 1 base not matched to a gene; V was cut back by 3 bases and J by 1 base. CDR3 nucleotides: TGCGCCAGCAGCCACGGGACTAGCCAAGAGACCCAGTACTTC. This sequence encodes CASSHGTSQETQYF.

The chain uses TRBV28 and TRBJ2-7; 7 positions match TRBD2. The J segment lost 5 bases and the V segment lost 3 bases, leaving 10 bases of the junction unmatched. The CDR3 has 15 residues. Germline CDR1 and CDR2: MDHEN and SYDVKM. This chain's CDR3 is CASSFSTAGINEQYF. CDR3 sequence (DNA): TGTGCCAGCAGTTTTTCTACAGCGGGGATCAACGAGCAGTACTTC.

This chain links TRBV24-1 with TRBJ2-3; 10 bases fit TRBD1. This CDR3 contains 17 residues. Trimming took 3 bases from V and 1 from J; bases not matched to a gene: 6. The germline CDR1 and CDR2 sequences are KGHDR and SFDVKD. CDR3 sequence: CATSDRSGTGGTDTQYF. The CDR3 DNA sequence: TGTGCCACCAGTGATCGTTCCGGGACAGGGGGCACAGATACGCAGTATTTT.

The rearrangement uses TRBV6-7 and TRBJ2-3; 9 bases are shared with TRBD2. TRBV6-7 is recorded as an ORF, its role being uncertain. This CDR3 comprises 17 residues. The J segment lost 6 bases and the V segment lost 2 bases, leaving 12 bases of the junction unmatched. CDR3 nucleotides: TGTGCCAGCAGTTACGGGACTGGACTAGCGTGGAGTGATACGCAGTATTTT. The encoded protein is CASSYGTGLAWSDTQYF.

The chain recombines TRBV14 with TRBJ2-5; 9 bases fit TRBD1. V shed 2 bases and J 5 bases; nucleotides not matched to a gene: 12. The CDR3 covers 17 residues. CDR1 and CDR2 (germline): SGHDN, FVKESK. CDR3 residues: CASSQFVGQGMWETQYF. The CDR3 bases are TGTGCCAGCAGCCAATTCGTTGGACAGGGGATGTGGGAGACCCAGTACTTC.

The V and J genes are TRBV7-3 and TRBJ2-1; 8 positions agree with TRBD2. This CDR3 spans 15 amino acids. Germline CDR1 reads SGHTA; CDR2 reads FQGTGA. Trimming at V came to 3 bases and at J to 4 bases, leaving 5 bases not matched to a gene. The CDR3 DNA reads as TGTGCCAGCAGCTTTTCGGCGGGGGGTTACAATGAGCAGTTCTTC. Amino acids: CASSFSAGGYNEQFF.